The clone carrying this T cell receptor (beta chain) was detected a few times. Its specificity is unknown. The data derive from a study of T cell responses to AZD1222 COVID-19 vaccine. The CDR3 is 15 amino acids. The germline V gene has CDR1 SGHAT and CDR2 FQDESV (reference sequence). V lost 6 bases and J 4 bases, leaving 16 bases between the germline ends. General observations from the study: CD4 TCRs linked to vaccination spanned spike, dominating at 160-218 and 743-854. There were mostly white British donors and more females than males, and clonal diversity was possibly underestimated. Of spike-specific TCRs, nearly half reportedly target regions left unmutated in variants.

Sequencing used immunoSEQ multiplex PCR; TCRdb keeps in-frame clones, though not all of them. The sample shows some 110,000 clones, around 84% of them seen only once. The sample here was peripheral blood, taken 28 days after the second AZD1222 dose. The chain recombines TRBV11-1 with TRBJ1-5; D perhaps matches TRBD1 (6 bases). This TCR was sampled from an adult who received the AZD1222 COVID-19 vaccine. This chain's CDR3 is CASSLTGQPNQPQHF. The CDR3 DNA reads TGTGCCAGCAGTCTAACCGGACAGCCGAATCAGCCCCAGCATTTT.